The clone carrying this TCR beta chain came up a few times. Its antigen is unknown. Stated time point: persistent/refractory GD, antithyroid drugs over 5 years with positive TRAb. PBMC-derived RNA was used for the TCR library. Assembly of TCR beta libraries relied on iRepertoire HTBI primers together with Arm-PCR of CDR3 regions. TCRdb re-called the multiplex PCR reads through MiXCR, storing one row per CDR3 protein. The sample has over 350,000 distinct CDR3 sequences, 20% seen once; the top ten hold around 20%. This entry comes from a study of regulatory T cells in long-lasting Graves disease. Study-level points and caveats: Persistent disease preferred TRBV28, TRBJ1-2 and TRBJ2-5; new disease, TRBV20-1 and TRBJ2-1.

The germline gives CDR1 MNHNS, CDR2 SASEGT. Trimming took 7 bases from V and 5 from J; bases not matched to a gene: 10. This CDR3 is built from 15 residues. This specimen was peripheral blood mononuclear cells (PBMCs), taken when the disease was refractory, from a patient treated with antithyroid drugs. The chain combines TRBV6-1 with TRBJ2-5, with TRBD1 matching 10 bases. The clonotype comes from a female donor with Graves disease. For the CDR3, the DNA is TGTGCCAGCACTCCCGGGACAGGGGCCGGGGAGACCCAGTACTTC. It codes for CASTPGTGAGETQYF.